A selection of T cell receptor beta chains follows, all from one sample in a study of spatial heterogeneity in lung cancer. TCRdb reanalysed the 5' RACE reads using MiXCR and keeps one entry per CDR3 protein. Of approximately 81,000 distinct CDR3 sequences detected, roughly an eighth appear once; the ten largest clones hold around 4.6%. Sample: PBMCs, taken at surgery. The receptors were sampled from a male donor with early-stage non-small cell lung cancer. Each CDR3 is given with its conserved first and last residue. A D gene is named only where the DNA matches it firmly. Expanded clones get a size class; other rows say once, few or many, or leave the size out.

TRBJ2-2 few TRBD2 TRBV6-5 TGTGCCAGCAGGGGACTAGCGGGAGGGCGGAACACCGGGGAGCTGTTTTTT CASRGLAGGRNTGELFF
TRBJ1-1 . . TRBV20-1 TGCAGTGCTAGAAACAGCATGAACACTGAAGCTTTCTTT CSARNSMNTEAFF
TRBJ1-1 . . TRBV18 TGTGCCAGCTCACCGGGGACTCCGGGAGGAACTGAAGCTTTCTTT CASSPGTPGGTEAFF
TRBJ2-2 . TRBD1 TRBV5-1 TGCGCCAGCAGCCTACAGGGGGCTAAGGACACCGGGGAGCTGTTTTTT CASSLQGAKDTGELFF
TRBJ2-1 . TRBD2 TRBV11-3 TGTGCCAGCAGCTCTAGCGGGATAGGGGTAAATGAGCAGTTCTTC CASSSSGIGVNEQFF
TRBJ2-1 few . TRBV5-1 TGCGCCAGCAGCCTTGCCCCCTACAATGAGCAGTTCTTC CASSLAPYNEQFF
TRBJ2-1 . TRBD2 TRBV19 TGTGCCAGTAGTGCGATGCGGGGGAATGAGCAGTTCTTC CASSAMRGNEQFF
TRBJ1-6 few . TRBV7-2 TGTGCCAGCAGCCTCTGGGGGCGCGATAATTCACCCCTCCACTTT CASSLWGRDNSPLHF
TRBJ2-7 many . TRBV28 TGTGCCAGCTCAGGATCCTACGAGCAGTACTTC CASSGSYEQYF
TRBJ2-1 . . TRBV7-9 TGTGCCAGCAGCTTTAGCGGCGATATAAATGAGCAGTTCTTC CASSFSGDINEQFF
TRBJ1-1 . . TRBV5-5 TGTGCCAGCAGCTTGCAAACGAACACTGAAGCTTTCTTT CASSLQTNTEAFF
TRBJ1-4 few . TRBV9 TGTGCCAGCAGCGTAGGGGGCCGGGAGGATGAAAAACTGTTTTTT CASSVGGREDEKLFF
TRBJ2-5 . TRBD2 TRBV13 TGTGCCAGCAGCTCCCGACTAGCGGGATTGGGGGAGACCCAGTACTTC CASSSRLAGLGETQYF
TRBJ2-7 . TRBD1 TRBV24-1 TGTGCCACCAGTGATGCCCCGGGACAGGGAACCTACGAGCAGTACTTC CATSDAPGQGTYEQYF
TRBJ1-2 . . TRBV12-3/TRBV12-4 TGTGCCAGCAGCCAAGGGGGGTATGATGGCTACACCTTC CASSQGGYDGYTF
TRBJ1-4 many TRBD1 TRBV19 TGTGCCAGTCACCCGGGACAGCGTAATGAAAAACTGTTTTTT CASHPGQRNEKLFF
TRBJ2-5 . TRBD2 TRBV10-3 TGTGCCATCAGTGAGGAGGGTGTGGCTAGCGGGAGTCTATGGGGGACCCAGTACTTC CAISEEGVASGSLWGTQYF
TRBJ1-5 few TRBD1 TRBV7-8 TGTGCCAGCAGCATCACAGGGGGCGCGGGCAATCAGCCCCAGCATTTT CASSITGGAGNQPQHF
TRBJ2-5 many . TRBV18 TGTGCCAGCTCACCACCCGGCGTCGGGACCCAGTACTTC CASSPPGVGTQYF
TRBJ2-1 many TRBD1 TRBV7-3 TGTGCCAGCAGCTTATACGGGCAGGGGGTTTCCTACAATGAGCAGTTCTTC CASSLYGQGVSYNEQFF
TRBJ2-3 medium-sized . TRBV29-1 TGCAGCGTTGTAGGCCAGGCGCGCTGGGATACGCAGTATTTT CSVVGQARWDTQYF
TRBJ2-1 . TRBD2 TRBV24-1 TGTGCCACCAGTGATTCGCGGGGGTCCACCTACAATGAGCAGTTCTTC CATSDSRGSTYNEQFF
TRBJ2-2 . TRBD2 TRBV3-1 TGTGCCAGCAGCCCAACCCCTAGCGGGGGGAACACCGGGGAGCTGTTTTTT CASSPTPSGGNTGELFF
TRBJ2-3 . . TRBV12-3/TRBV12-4 TGTGCCAGCATCGGCGGTTACAATACGCAGTATTTT CASIGGYNTQYF
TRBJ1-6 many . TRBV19 TGTGCCAGTAGTATAACGGGGCAGGGGCATTCACCCCTCCACTTT CASSITGQGHSPLHF
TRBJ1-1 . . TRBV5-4 TGTGCCAGCAGCTGGCAGGCTTCAGGGACTGAAGCTTTCTTT CASSWQASGTEAFF
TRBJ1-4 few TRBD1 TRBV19 TGTGCCAGTAGTGCCCCGACAGGGGGCAATGAAAAACTGTTTTTT CASSAPTGGNEKLFF
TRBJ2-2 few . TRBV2 TGTGCCAGCAGTGAGGGGACGACGAACACCGGGGAGCTGTTTTTT CASSEGTTNTGELFF
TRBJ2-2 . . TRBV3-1 TGTGCCAGCAGCCAAGAAACAGGGCTTACCGGGGAGCTGTTTTTT CASSQETGLTGELFF
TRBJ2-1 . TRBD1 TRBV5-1 TGCGCCAGCAGCTGGGCTGGACAGGGAAGCTCCTACAATGAGCAGTTCTTC CASSWAGQGSSYNEQFF
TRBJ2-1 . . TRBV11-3 TGTGCCAGCAGCTTCGGAGGGTCGAGGGATGAGCAGTTCTTC CASSFGGSRDEQFF
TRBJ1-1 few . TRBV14 TGTGCCAGCAGCCTCGGAATTAATTTATGGGGCACTGAAGCTTTCTTT CASSLGINLWGTEAFF
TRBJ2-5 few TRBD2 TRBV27 TGTGCCAGCAGTTTAAGCGGGATACCCACAGAGACCCAGTACTTC CASSLSGIPTETQYF
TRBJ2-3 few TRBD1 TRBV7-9 TGTGCCAGCAGCCAGACAGGGGCACCAGATACGCAGTATTTT CASSQTGAPDTQYF
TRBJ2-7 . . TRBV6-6 TGTGCCAGCAGTTACTCAGGGACTGAATACGAGCAGTACTTC CASSYSGTEYEQYF
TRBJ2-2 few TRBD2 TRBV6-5 TGTGCCAGCAGTTACACCAGGGCGGGGGGCGCGGACGGGGAGCTGTTTTTT CASSYTRAGGADGELFF
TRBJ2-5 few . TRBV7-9 TGTGCCAGCAGCTTAAGGGAGGCACCGCAAGTGACCCAGTACTTC CASSLREAPQVTQYF
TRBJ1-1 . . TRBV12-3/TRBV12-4 TGTGCCAGCAGGACGGGACACCTGAACACTGAAGCTTTCTTT CASRTGHLNTEAFF
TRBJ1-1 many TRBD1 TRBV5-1 TGCGCCAGCAGCGCGGGACAGGGAGCGAACACTGAAGCTTTCTTT CASSAGQGANTEAFF
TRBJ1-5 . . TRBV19 TGTGCCAGTAGTATAGATGGGGGCGGAGGCAATCAGCCCCAGCATTTT CASSIDGGGGNQPQHF
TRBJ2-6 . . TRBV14 TGTGCCAGCAGCCGCAGGGTAGGATCGTCAGGGGCCAACGTCCTGACTTTC CASSRRVGSSGANVLTF
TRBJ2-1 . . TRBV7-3 TGTGCCAGCAGCTTAGGTACCGGGGGTGAGCAGTTCTTC CASSLGTGGEQFF
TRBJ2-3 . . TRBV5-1 TGCGCCAGCAGTTTGCAGGGCGGAGACACAGATACGCAGTATTTT CASSLQGGDTDTQYF
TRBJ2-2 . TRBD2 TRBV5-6 TGTGCCAGCAGCTTGGCGGGACTAGCGGGGACCATGGAGGAGCTGTTTTTT CASSLAGLAGTMEELFF
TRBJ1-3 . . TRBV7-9 TGTGCCAGCAGCTTGGACGCGCAGATCGGAAACACCATATATTTT CASSLDAQIGNTIYF
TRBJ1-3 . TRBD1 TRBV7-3 TGTGCCAGCAGCTCCGGACAGGGTCCTGGAAACACCATATATTTT CASSSGQGPGNTIYF
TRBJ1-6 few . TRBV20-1 TGCAGTGCTAGAGAATTGGGTGGGGAATCACCCCTCCACTTT CSARELGGESPLHF
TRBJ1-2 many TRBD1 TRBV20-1 TGCAGTGCTAGAGATGGGAGAGGGGGCGATGGCTACACCTTC CSARDGRGGDGYTF
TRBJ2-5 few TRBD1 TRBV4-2 TGTGCCAGCAGCCAAGATTTGGGAACAGGGGGGGAGACCCAGTACTTC CASSQDLGTGGETQYF
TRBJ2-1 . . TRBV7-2 TGTGCCAGCAGCTTAGGGTCTGGCTCCTACAATGAGCAGTTCTTC CASSLGSGSYNEQFF
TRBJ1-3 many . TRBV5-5 TGTGCCAGCAGCCTCCAAGCGGGGAGAGGTGGAAACACCATATATTTT CASSLQAGRGGNTIYF
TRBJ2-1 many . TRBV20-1 TGCAGTGCTAGCTCCTACAATGAGCAGTTCTTC CSASSYNEQFF
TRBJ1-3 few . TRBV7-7 TGTGCCAGCAGGATAAATTATAGGAGGGAAAAGAGGAACACCATATATTTT CASRINYRREKRNTIYF
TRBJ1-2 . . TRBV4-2 TGTGCCAGCAGCCAAGACAGGAACTATGGCTACACCTTC CASSQDRNYGYTF
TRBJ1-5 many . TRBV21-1 TGTGCCAGCAGCAAAGCGGGGGGCACTCAGCCCCAGCATTTT CASSKAGGTQPQHF
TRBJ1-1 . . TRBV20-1 TGCAGTGCTTTTCATCAGTCTGGTGAAGCTTTCTTT CSAFHQSGEAFF
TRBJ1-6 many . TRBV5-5 TGTGCCAGCACCCCGGGGAGGGACCATTCACCCCTCCACTTT CASTPGRDHSPLHF
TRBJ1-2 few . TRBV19 TGTGCCAGTAGTACGACTGCCAGGGCTGGCTACACCTTC CASSTTARAGYTF
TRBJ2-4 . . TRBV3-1 TGTGCCAGCAGCCCTCAACCGGCGGCACAATTAGCCAAAAACATTCAGTACTTC CASSPQPAAQLAKNIQYF
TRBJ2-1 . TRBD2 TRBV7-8 TGTGCCAGCAGCTTAGAGTCTGGACTAGCGGGAGGGCCTAGCTCCTACAATGAGCAGTTCTTC CASSLESGLAGGPSSYNEQFF